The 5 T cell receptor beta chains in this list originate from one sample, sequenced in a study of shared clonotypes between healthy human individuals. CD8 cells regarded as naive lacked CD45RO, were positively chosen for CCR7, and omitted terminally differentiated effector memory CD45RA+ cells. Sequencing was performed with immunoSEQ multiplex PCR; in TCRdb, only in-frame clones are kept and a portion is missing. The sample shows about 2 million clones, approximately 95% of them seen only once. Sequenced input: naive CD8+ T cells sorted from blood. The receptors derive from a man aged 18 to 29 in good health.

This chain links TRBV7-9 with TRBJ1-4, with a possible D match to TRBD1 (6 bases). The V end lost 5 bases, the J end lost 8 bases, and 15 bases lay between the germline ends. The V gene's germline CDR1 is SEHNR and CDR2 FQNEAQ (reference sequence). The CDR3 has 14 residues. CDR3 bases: TGTGCCAGCAGCGGACCAGGGGCGGGGGAAAAACTGTTTTTT. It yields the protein CASSGPGAGEKLFF.

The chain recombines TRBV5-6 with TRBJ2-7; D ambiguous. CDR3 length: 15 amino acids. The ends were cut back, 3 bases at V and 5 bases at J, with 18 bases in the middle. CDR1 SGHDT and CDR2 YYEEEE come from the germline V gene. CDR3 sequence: CASSYSGYNWNEQYF. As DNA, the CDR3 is TGTGCCAGCAGCTATAGTGGATACAATTGGAACGAGCAGTACTTC. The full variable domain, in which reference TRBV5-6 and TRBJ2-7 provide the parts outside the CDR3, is DAGVTQSPTHLIKTRGQQVTLRCSPKSGHDTVSWYQQALGQGPQFIFQYYEEEERQRGNFPDRFSGHQFPNYSSELNVNALLLGDSALYLCASSYSGYNWNEQYFGPGTRLTVT.

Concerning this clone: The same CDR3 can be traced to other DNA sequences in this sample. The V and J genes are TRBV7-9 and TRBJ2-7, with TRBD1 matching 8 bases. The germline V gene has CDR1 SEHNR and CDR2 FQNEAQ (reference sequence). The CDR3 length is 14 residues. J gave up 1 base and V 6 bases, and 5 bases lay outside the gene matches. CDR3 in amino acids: CASSSRQGSYEQYF. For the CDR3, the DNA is TGTGCCAGCAGTTCTAGACAGGGGTCCTACGAGCAGTACTTC. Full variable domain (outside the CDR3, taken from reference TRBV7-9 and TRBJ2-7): DTGVSQNPRHKITKRGQNVTFRCDPISEHNRLYWYRQTLGQGPEFLTYFQNEAQLEKSRLLSDRFSAERPKGSFSTLEIQRTEQGDSAMYLCASSSRQGSYEQYFGPGTRLTVT.

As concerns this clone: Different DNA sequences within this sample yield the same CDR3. CDR3 nucleotides: TGTGCCAGCAGCTTGGACAGGGAGGACTATGGCTACACCTTC. Residues: CASSLDREDYGYTF. This chain links TRBV5-4 with TRBJ1-2; possible D gene TRBD1, 6 bases. The germline V and J ends were trimmed by 0 bases and 3 bases, with 9 bases remaining between them. The CDR3 contains 14 residues. Germline CDR1 SGHNT, CDR2 YYREEE (reference sequence).

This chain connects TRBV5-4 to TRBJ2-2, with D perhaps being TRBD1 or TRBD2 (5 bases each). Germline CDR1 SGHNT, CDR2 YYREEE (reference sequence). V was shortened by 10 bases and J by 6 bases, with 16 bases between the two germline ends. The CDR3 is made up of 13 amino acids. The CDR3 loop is CACMGQGAGELFF. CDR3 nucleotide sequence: TGTGCCTGCATGGGGCAGGGAGCCGGGGAGCTGTTTTTT.